This T cell receptor beta chain was sequenced in a study of blood T cell repertoires in COVID-19. Study context: Material from acute and convalescent COVID-19 was sourced from the United States, Italy and Spain. Sources were T cells, B-cell-depleted T cells, or PBMCs; the material itself was cDNA or gDNA.

Deletions cut 5 bases from V and 10 bases from J, with 22 bases between. From germline, CDR1 is SGHRS and CDR2 YFSETQ. The CDR3 is 15 residues long. Original processing notes: Counts of nucleated cells, estimated from reference gene primer amplification, were obtained. The assay was immunoSEQ multiplex PCR, and TCRdb's table has in-frame clones only and misses some. Clone size and the V and J calls come from that table; the DNA yielded D and trimming. This table holds 150,000 to 200,000 clones, approximately 90% found once. Sequencing was carried out using peripheral blood. The TCR sequence derives from a woman in her thirties with acute or convalescent COVID-19. The rearrangement links TRBV5-1 to TRBJ2-1, with a tentative D call TRBD2 (6 bases). CDR3 amino acids: CASRHFGTALSEQFF. The CDR3 nucleotides are TGCGCCAGCAGGCATTTCGGGACTGCCCTCTCCGAGCAGTTCTTC.